The T cell receptor (beta chain) under discussion was sequenced for a study of blood T cell repertoires in COVID-19. Study-level information: Samples representing acute and convalescent COVID-19 were sourced from the United States, Italy and Spain.

Sequencing used immunoSEQ multiplex PCR; TCRdb keeps in-frame clones, though not all of them. The data hold about 190,000 clones, with more than 75% observed a single time. There are 13 residues in the CDR3. V lost 5 bases and J lost 2, with 9 bases in between. The germline gives CDR1 LGHNT, CDR2 FRNRAP. This TCR came from a man aged 35-49 years with active or convalescent COVID-19. Specimen: peripheral blood. This chain joins TRBV12-5 and TRBJ1-2; tentative D call: TRBD1 (5 bases). The CDR3 DNA reads TGTGCTAGTGGTCCGACAGCAAACTATGGCTACACCTTC. It translates to CASGPTANYGYTF.